This T cell receptor beta chain was found in a study of vaccination effects on CD4 cells after COVID-19. On the study more broadly: The post-vaccine samples were taken, at the median, 72 days after the second dose.

Sequenced by immunoSEQ multiplex PCR; TCRdb stores in-frame clones only, minus some. The sample lists around 65,000 clones; around 78% were seen once. Concerning this clone: The target antigen is unknown.

V lost 1 base to trimming and J lost 2 bases, with 10 bases between them. The CDR3 has 15 residues. Germline loops: CDR1 MRHNA, CDR2 SNTAGT. Before sequencing took place, the ViraFEST assay used viral peptide pools to expand antigen-specific CD4+ T cells. The authors isolated CD4+ T cells after around nine days of culture. Two-dose vaccination with either BNT162b2 or mRNA-1273 was given to the participants. Researchers swapped half the medium for IL-2 medium on both days 3 and 7. The rearrangement links TRBV6-4 to TRBJ2-3; TRBD2 is a possible D gene (7 bases). The sequence came from a human donor who received a COVID-19 vaccine. The sample consisted of CD4+ T cells from PBMCs cultured with HCoV-229E spike peptides, taken after COVID-19 vaccination. This CDR3 reads CASSDLGGPTDTQYF. Written as DNA, the CDR3 is TGTGCCAGCAGTGACTTGGGGGGGCCCACAGATACGCAGTATTTT.